This passage covers 4 T cell receptor beta chains from one sample sequenced in a study of cytomegalovirus exposure and HLA in healthy donors. The PCR ran on 60 Vbeta and 13 Jbeta primers. The table came from immunoSEQ multiplex PCR; TCRdb's copy has only in-frame clones and leaves some out. The table shows roughly 99,000 clones, with 75% to 80% occurring only once. Sequenced material: PBMCs. These receptors all come from a woman aged 40 to 49 in good health and CMV-seronegative.

Comments on this clone: The same CDR3 can be traced to other DNA sequences in this sample. The V call is TRBV10-3, the J call TRBJ1-5, with 7 positions matching TRBD1. This CDR3 contains 14 residues. V trimming: 4 bases; J trimming: 2 bases; junction bases outside the gene matches: 2. Looked up from germline, CDR1 is ENHRY and CDR2 is SYGVKD. The CDR3 is CAISVGTGNQPQHF. For the CDR3, the DNA is TGTGCCATCAGTGTAGGGACAGGCAATCAGCCCCAGCATTTT.

J is TRBJ2-5 and V is TRBV11-2; 9 bases line up with TRBD1. CDR1 and CDR2 from the germline V gene are SGHAT and FQNNGV. After removal of 4 bases from V and 2 bases from J, the junction contained 5 bases not matched to a gene. This CDR3 is 15 amino acids long. The DNA for the CDR3 is TGTGCCAGCAGCTATAACAGGGGGCCGCAAGAGACCCAGTACTTC. Translated: CASSYNRGPQETQYF.

Points on this clone: The junction does not match germline at one end; this may be a read error. The chain carries TRBV29-1 and TRBJ1-5, with a possible D match to TRBD1 (5 bases). This CDR3 spans 14 amino acids. Germline V lookup: CDR1 SQVTM, CDR2 ANQGSEA. The CDR3 DNA is TGCAGCGTCGGTGGGGCTCAGGGCGGTCAGCCCCAGAATTTT. It codes for CSVGGAQGGQPQNF.

With respect to this clone: The junction does not match germline at one end; this may be a read error. The rearrangement uses TRBV7-7 and TRBJ2-7; 8 bases match TRBD1. CDR3 length: 13 residues. The germline CDR1 and CDR2 sequences are SSHAT and FNYEAQ (reference sequence). CDR3 DNA sequence: TGTGCTAGCAGCTCGACAGGGGCCCACGAGCAGTACTTC. Amino acids: CASSSTGAHEQYF.